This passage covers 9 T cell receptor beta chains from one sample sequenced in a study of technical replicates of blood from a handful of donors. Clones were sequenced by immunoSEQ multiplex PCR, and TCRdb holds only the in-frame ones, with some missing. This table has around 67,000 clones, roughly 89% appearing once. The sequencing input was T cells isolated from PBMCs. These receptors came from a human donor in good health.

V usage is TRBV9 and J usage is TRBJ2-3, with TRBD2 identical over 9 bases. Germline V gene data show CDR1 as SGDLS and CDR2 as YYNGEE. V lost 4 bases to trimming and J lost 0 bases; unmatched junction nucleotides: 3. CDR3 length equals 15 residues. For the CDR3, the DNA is TGTGCCAGCAGCCGGACTAGCGCGAGCACAGATACGCAGTATTTT. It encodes CASSRTSASTDTQYF.

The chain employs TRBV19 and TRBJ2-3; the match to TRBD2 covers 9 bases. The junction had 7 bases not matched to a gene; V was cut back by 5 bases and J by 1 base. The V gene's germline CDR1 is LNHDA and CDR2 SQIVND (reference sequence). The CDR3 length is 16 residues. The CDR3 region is CASSPVAGEGTDTQYF. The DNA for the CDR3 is TGTGCCAGTAGTCCAGTAGCGGGAGAGGGCACAGATACGCAGTATTTT.

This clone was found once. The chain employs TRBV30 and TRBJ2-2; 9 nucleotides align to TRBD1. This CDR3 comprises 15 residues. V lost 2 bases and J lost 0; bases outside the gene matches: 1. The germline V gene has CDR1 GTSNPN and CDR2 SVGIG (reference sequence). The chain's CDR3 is CAWSRQGANTGELFF. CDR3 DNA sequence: TGTGCCTGGAGTAGACAGGGGGCGAACACCGGGGAGCTGTTTTTT. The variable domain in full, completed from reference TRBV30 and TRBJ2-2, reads SQTIHQWPATLVQPVGSPLSLECTVEGTSNPNLYWYRQAAGRGLQLLFYSVGIGQISSEVPQNLSASRPQDRQFILSSKKLLLSDSGFYLCAWSRQGANTGELFFGEGSRLTVL.

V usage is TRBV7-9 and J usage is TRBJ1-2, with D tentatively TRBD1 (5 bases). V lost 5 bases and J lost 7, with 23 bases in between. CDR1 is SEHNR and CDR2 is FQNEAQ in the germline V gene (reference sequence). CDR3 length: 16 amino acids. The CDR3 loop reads CASSPRHGTDISGYTF. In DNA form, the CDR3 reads TGTGCCAGCAGCCCTCGTCACGGGACTGACATATCTGGCTACACCTTC.

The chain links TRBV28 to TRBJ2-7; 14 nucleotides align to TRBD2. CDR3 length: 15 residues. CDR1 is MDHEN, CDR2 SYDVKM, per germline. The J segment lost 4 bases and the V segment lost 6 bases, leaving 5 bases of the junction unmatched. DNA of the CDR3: TGTGCCAGCAGCTATGGACTAGCGGGAGGTTACGAGCAGTACTTC. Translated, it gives CASSYGLAGGYEQYF.

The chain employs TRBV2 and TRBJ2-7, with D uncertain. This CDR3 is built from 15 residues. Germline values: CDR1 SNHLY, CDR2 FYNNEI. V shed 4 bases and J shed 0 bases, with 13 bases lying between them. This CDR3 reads CASSGGAWSSYEQYF. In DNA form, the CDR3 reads TGTGCCAGCAGTGGAGGAGCGTGGAGCTCCTACGAGCAGTACTTC.

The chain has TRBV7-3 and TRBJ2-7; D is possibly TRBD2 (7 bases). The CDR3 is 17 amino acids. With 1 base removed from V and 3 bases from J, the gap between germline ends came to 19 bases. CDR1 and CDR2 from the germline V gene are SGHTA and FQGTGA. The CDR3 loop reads CASSLKGGGSGSYEQYF. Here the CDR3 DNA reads TGTGCCAGCAGCTTAAAAGGGGGGGGAAGTGGGAGCTACGAGCAGTACTTC. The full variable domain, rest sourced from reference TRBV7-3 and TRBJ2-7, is GAGVSQTPSNKVTEKGKYVELRCDPISGHTALYWYRQSLGQGPEFLIYFQGTGAADDSGLPNDRFFAVRPEGSVSTLKIQRTERGDSAVYLCASSLKGGGSGSYEQYFGPGTRLTVT.

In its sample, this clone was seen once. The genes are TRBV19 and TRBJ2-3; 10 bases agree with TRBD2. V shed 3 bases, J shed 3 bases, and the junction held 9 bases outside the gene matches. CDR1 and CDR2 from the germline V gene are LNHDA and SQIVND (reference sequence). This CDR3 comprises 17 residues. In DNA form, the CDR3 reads TGTGCCAGTAGTATTATCCCACCTAGCGGGAGAACAGATACGCAGTATTTT. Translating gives CASSIIPPSGRTDTQYF.

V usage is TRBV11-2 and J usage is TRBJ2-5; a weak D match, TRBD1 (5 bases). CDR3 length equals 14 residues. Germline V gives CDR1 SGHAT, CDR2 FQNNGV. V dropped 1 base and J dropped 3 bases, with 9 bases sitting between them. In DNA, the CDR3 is TGTGCCAGCAGCTTAGCGGTCAGGGAAGAGACCCAGTACTTC. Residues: CASSLAVREETQYF.